This T cell receptor (beta chain) was captured by sequencing in a study of T cell clonality in common variable immunodeficiency. The sample holds many counts of this clone. Read data end 3 residues before the CDR3 end; the end is taken from the germline J gene. Heparinized whole blood, roughly 5 to 8 ml, came from each donor. The table came from immunoSEQ multiplex PCR; TCRdb's copy has only in-frame clones and leaves some out. The sample shows around 45,000 clones, none of them appearing just once. Per germline, CDR1 DFQATT and CDR2 SNEGSKA (reference sequence). This CDR3 has 15 residues. V gave up 5 bases and J gave up 1 base, with 14 bases separating them.

The rearrangement joins TRBV20-1 to TRBJ2-2; D may be TRBD1 (6 bases). The sequence was collected from a person between 18 and 75 years old in good health. Material for sequencing was peripheral blood mononuclear cells. The CDR3 loop is CSAGRPGQNTGELFF. Incomplete CDR3 DNA: TGCAGTGCTGGAAGACCGGGACAGAACACCGGGGAG.